This T cell receptor (beta chain) was profiled in a study of T cells in Graves' hyperthyroidism and ophthalmopathy. V was clipped by 3 bases and J by 2 bases; unmatched bases: 3. CDR1 and CDR2 from the germline V gene are PRHDT and FYEKMQ (reference sequence). CDR3 length: 16 amino acids. Patients with ophthalmopathy all had a Clinical Activity Score of at least 3, a NOSPECS grade of at least 4 and duration under 3 months. Those patients with uncontrolled infection, other autoimmune disease, pregnancy or lactation were excluded. Researchers took RNA transcripts and amplified the TCR beta CDR3 regions from them. The TCR CDR3 was amplified in a first-round RT-PCR using the HTBI primer set. A single record per CDR3 protein comes from TCRdb applying MiXCR to the multiplex PCR reads. The sample holds about 400,000 distinct CDR3 sequences; roughly 14% are singletons and the top ten take less than 20%. This clonotype was counted many times. Its antigen is not known.

Whole-study results and caveats: Separating ophthalmopathy from stable hyperthyroidism was achieved by a 13 V-J model. It was a median around 6 months before onset that the model predicted ophthalmopathy.

This receptor was obtained from a woman in her 30s with Graves' ophthalmopathy. The source material was blood. V is TRBV13 and J is TRBJ2-3, with TRBD2 matching over 12 bases. The CDR3 protein is CASSFRTSGDTDTQYF. CDR3 nucleotides: TGTGCCAGCAGCTTCCGGACTAGCGGGGACACAGATACGCAGTATTTT.